This TCR beta chain was sequenced in a study of blood T cell repertoires in COVID-19. Per the authors' pipeline: Reference gene primer amplification yielded estimated nucleated cell counts. Produced via immunoSEQ multiplex PCR; TCRdb's table is partial and in-frame only. V and J calls and clone size follow that table, whereas D and trimming were derived from the DNA. The data show about 160,000 clones, roughly 84% seen once. This sequence originates from a woman of 80 years or more with active or convalescent COVID-19. The sequencing input was peripheral blood.

The CDR3 bases are TGCAGCGTTGAAACGGTGGACTATGGCTACACCTTC. It encodes CSVETVDYGYTF. V is TRBV29-1 and J is TRBJ1-2; D call uncertain. V was cut by 2 bases and J by 3 bases, with 7 bases left in between. The CDR3 has 12 amino acids. Germline CDR1 SQVTM, CDR2 ANQGSEA.